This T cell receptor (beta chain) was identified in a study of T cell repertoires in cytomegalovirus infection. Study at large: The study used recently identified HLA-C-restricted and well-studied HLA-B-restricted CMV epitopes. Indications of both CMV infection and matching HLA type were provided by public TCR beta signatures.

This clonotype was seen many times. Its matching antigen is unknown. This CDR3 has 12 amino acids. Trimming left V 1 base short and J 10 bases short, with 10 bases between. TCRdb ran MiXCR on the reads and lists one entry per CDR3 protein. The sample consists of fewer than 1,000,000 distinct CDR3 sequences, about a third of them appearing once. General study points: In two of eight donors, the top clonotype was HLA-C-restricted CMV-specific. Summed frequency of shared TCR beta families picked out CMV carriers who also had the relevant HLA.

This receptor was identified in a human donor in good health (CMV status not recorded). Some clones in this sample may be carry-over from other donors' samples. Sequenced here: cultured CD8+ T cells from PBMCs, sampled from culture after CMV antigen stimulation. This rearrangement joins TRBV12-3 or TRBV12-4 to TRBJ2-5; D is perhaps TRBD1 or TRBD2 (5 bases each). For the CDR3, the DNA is TGTGCCAGCAGTTTAGGTCTGGGGGACCAGTACTTC. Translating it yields CASSLGLGDQYF.